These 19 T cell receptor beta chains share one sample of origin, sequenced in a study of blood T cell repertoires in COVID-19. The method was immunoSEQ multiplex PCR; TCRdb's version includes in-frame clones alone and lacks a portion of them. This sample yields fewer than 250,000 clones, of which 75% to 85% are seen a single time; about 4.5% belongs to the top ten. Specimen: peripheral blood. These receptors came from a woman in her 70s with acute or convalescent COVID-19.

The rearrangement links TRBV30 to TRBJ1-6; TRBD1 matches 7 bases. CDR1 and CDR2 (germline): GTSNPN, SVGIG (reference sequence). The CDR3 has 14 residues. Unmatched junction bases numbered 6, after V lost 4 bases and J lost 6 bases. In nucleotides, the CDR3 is TGTGCCTGGATCCCGGGACAGCGTAATTCACCCCTCCACTTT. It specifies CAWIPGQRNSPLHF.

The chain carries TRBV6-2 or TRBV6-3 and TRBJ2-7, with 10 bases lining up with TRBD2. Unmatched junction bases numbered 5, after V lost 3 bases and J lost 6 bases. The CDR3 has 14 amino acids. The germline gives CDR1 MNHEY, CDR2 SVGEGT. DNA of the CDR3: TGTGCCAGCAGTTATTCTAGCGGGGGCCGCGAGCAGTACTTC. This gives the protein CASSYSSGGREQYF.

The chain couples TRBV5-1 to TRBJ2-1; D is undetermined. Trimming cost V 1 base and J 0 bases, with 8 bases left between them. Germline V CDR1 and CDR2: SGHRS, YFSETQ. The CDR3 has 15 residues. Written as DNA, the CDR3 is TGCGCCAGCAGCTTGTACGATAGCTCCTACAATGAGCAGTTCTTC. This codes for CASSLYDSSYNEQFF. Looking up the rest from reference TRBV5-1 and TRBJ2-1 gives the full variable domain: KAGVTQTPRYLIKTRGQQVTLSCSPISGHRSVSWYQQTPGQGLQFLFEYFSETQRNKGNFPGRFSGRQFSNSRSEMNVSTLELGDSALYLCASSLYDSSYNEQFFGPGTRLTVL.

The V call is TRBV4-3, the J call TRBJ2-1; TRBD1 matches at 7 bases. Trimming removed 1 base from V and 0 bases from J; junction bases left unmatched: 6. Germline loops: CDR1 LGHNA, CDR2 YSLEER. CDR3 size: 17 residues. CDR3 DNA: TGCGCCAGCAGCCAAGGTATACAGGGGAGCTCCTACAATGAGCAGTTCTTC. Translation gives CASSQGIQGSSYNEQFF.

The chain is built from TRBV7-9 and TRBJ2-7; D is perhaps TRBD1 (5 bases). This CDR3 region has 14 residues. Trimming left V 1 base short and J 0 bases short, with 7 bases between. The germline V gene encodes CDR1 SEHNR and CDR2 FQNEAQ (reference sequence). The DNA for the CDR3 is TGTGCCAGCAGCTTAGACAGGCCCTCCTACGAGCAGTACTTC. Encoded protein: CASSLDRPSYEQYF.

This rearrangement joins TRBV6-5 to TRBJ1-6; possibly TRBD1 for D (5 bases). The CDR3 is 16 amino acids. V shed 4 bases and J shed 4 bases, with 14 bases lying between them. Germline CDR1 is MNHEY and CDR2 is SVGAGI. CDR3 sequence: CASSSLRTSYNSPLHF. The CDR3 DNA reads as TGTGCCAGCAGTTCCCTCAGGACAAGTTATAATTCACCCCTCCACTTT.

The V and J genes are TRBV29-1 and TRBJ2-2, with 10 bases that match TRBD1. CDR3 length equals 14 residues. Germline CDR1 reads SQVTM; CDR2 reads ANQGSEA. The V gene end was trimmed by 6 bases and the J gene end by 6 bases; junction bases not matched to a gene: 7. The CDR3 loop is CSVTGGARAGELFF. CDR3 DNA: TGCAGCGTGACAGGGGGCGCAAGGGCCGGGGAGCTGTTTTTT.

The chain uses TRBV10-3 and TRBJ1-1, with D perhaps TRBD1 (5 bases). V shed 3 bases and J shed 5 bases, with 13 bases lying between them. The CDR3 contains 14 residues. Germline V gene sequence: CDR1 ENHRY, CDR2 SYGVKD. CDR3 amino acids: CAISEVGDGTEAFF. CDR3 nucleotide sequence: TGTGCCATCAGTGAAGTAGGGGATGGGACTGAAGCTTTCTTT.

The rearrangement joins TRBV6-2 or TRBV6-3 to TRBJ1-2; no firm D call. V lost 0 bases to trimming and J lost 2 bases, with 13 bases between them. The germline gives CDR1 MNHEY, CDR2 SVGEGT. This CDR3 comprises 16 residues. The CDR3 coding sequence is TGTGCCAGCAGTTACTCGAGGAGGGAGGGAAACTATGGCTACACCTTC. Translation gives CASSYSRREGNYGYTF.

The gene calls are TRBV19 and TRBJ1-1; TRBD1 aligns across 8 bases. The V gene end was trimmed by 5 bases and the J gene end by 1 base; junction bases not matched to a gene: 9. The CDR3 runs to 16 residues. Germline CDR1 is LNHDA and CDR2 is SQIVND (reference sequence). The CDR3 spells CASSPLTGATNTEAFF. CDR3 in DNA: TGTGCCAGTAGTCCACTGACAGGGGCGACGAACACTGAAGCTTTCTTT. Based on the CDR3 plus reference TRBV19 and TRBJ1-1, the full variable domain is DGGITQSPKYLFRKEGQNVTLSCEQNLNHDAMYWYRQDPGQGLRLIYYSQIVNDFQKGDIAEGYSVSREKKESFPLTVTSAQKNPTAFYLCASSPLTGATNTEAFFGQGTRLTVV.

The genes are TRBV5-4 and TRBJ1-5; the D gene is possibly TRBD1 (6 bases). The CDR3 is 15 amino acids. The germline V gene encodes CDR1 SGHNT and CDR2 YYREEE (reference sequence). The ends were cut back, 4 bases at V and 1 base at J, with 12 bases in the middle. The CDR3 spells CASSPGGQSNQPQHF. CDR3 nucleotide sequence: TGTGCCAGCAGCCCCGGTGGACAGAGCAATCAGCCCCAGCATTTT.

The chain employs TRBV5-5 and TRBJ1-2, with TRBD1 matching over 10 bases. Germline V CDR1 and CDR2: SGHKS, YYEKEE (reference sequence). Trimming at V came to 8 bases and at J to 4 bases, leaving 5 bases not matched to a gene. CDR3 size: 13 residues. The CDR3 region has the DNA TGTGCCAGTGGACAGGGGGATAGCTATGGCTACACCTTC. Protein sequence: CASGQGDSYGYTF.

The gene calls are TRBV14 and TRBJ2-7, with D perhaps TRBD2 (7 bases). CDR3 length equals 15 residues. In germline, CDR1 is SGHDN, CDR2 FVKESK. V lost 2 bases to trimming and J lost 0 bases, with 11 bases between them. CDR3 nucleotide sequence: TGTGCCAGCAGCCAAATCGGGGGGCGCTCCTACGAGCAGTACTTC. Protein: CASSQIGGRSYEQYF.

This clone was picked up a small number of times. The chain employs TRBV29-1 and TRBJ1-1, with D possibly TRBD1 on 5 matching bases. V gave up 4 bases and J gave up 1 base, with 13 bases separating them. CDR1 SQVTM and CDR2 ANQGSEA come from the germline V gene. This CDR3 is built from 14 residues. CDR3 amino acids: CSVVVQGRNTEAFF. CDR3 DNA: TGCAGCGTTGTCGTTCAGGGCCGGAACACTGAAGCTTTCTTT.

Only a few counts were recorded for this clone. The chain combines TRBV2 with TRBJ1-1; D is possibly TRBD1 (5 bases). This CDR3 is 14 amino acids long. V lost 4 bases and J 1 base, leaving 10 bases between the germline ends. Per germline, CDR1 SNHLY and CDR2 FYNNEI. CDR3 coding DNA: TGTGCCAGCAGTGCGTCGACAGCGAACACTGAAGCTTTCTTT. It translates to CASSASTANTEAFF.

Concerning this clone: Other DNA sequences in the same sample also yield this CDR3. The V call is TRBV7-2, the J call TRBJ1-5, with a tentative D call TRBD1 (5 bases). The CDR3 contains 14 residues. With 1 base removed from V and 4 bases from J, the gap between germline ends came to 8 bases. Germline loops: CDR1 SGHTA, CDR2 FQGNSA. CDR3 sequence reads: CASSLDRGNQPQHF. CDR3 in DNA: TGTGCCAGCAGCTTAGATAGGGGAAATCAGCCCCAGCATTTT.

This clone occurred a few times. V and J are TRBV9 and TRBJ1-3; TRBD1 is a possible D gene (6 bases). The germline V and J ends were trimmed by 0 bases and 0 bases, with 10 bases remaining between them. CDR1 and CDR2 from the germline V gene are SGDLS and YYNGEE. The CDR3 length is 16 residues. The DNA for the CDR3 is TGTGCCAGCAGCGTAGGCGGACAGCACTCTGGAAACACCATATATTTT. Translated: CASSVGGQHSGNTIYF.

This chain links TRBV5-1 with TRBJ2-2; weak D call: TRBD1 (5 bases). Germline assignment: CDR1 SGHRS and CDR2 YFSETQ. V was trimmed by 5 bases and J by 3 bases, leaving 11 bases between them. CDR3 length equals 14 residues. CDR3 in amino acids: CASRLDTDTGELFF. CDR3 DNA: TGCGCCAGCAGGCTGGACACTGACACCGGGGAGCTGTTTTTT.

The CDR3 DNA follows: TGTGCCACCAGCAGAGCCCCACCAGGGGAAGAGACCCAGTACTTC. Amino acid sequence: CATSRAPPGEETQYF. The chain couples TRBV15 to TRBJ2-5; a possible D gene is TRBD1 (6 bases). Deletions cut 1 base from V and 3 bases from J, with 12 bases between. The CDR3 loop spans 15 amino acids. Germline loops: CDR1 LNHNV, CDR2 YYDKDF (reference sequence).